The 17 T cell receptor beta chains below were found in one sample sequenced in a study of blood T cells in healthy people across ages. Next came a second PCR, run for about 6 to 12 cycles, which used a sample-barcoded 5' primer along with a J-beta primer mix. In TCRdb, the 5' RACE reads were re-called with MiXCR into one record per CDR3 protein. The repertoire consists of about 1.4 million distinct CDR3 sequences, with approximately 59% occurring once and the leading ten covering 6.5% to 8.5%. The sequenced sample consisted of blood. The receptors shown here come from a young man in good health.

The genes are TRBV20-1 and TRBJ1-5, with a possible D match to TRBD1 (6 bases). The germline V and J ends were trimmed by 0 bases and 2 bases, with 14 bases remaining between them. Germline V CDR1 and CDR2: DFQATT, SNEGSKA (reference sequence). This CDR3 has 16 amino acids. The CDR3 coding sequence is TGCAGTGCTAGAGATAATTACAGGGTGGGCAATCAGCCCCAGCATTTT. It encodes CSARDNYRVGNQPQHF.

In its sample, this clonotype was seen a few times. This rearrangement joins TRBV29-1 to TRBJ2-7; tentatively, D is TRBD1 (5 bases). With 7 bases removed from V and 2 bases from J, the gap between germline ends came to 12 bases. From germline, CDR1 is SQVTM and CDR2 ANQGSEA. The CDR3 covers 12 residues. CDR3: CSAKDKAYEQYF. The CDR3 region has the DNA TGCAGCGCCAAGGACAAAGCCTACGAGCAGTACTTC.

The chain links TRBV6-6 to TRBJ2-1; D not certain. The CDR3 length is 14 residues. Germline V CDR1 and CDR2: MNHNY, SVGAGI (reference sequence). V was clipped by 2 bases and J by 6 bases, with 11 bases between them. The CDR3 protein is CASSYLGPVNEQFF. CDR3 DNA: TGTGCCAGCAGTTACCTTGGACCGGTCAATGAGCAGTTCTTC.

The V call is TRBV9, the J call TRBJ1-1; D is possibly TRBD1 (5 bases). The length of the CDR3 is 14 residues. Germline loops: CDR1 SGDLS, CDR2 YYNGEE. Trimming removed 0 bases at V and 4 bases at J, with 10 bases between. The DNA of the CDR3 is TGTGCCAGCAGCGTAGAGAGCAGGGTCACTGAAGCTTTCTTT. Its protein is CASSVESRVTEAFF.

The chain recombines TRBV7-9 with TRBJ2-3, with TRBD1 matching over 7 bases. This CDR3 has 16 residues. Per the germline V gene, CDR1 is SEHNR and CDR2 is FQNEAQ (reference sequence). V lost 4 bases, J lost 2 bases, and 9 bases stayed unmatched. This chain's CDR3 is CASSYQTGFLTDTQYF. The CDR3 region has the DNA TGTGCCAGCAGCTACCAGACAGGGTTCCTCACAGATACGCAGTATTTT.

This rearrangement joins TRBV4-1 to TRBJ1-2; 7 bases are a match to TRBD1. V trimming: 3 bases; J trimming: 8 bases; junction bases outside the gene matches: 9. This CDR3 has 14 amino acids. CDR1 and CDR2 (germline): MGHRA, YSYEKL. The CDR3 DNA reads as TGCGCCAGCAGCCAGGCCGACAGGGTAGGCGGCTACACCTTC. Translating gives CASSQADRVGGYTF.

The chain couples TRBV20-1 to TRBJ1-2; D is undetermined. Trimming cost V 6 bases and J 8 bases, with 25 bases left between them. The CDR3 loop spans 15 amino acids. The germline V gene has CDR1 DFQATT and CDR2 SNEGSKA (reference sequence). The CDR3 region has the DNA TGCAGTGCAGACCAATCGTCGCGGTTCTCGTTCGGCTACACCTTC. This encodes CSADQSSRFSFGYTF.

The gene calls are TRBV5-6 and TRBJ2-3; D might be TRBD1 or TRBD2, each matching 5 bases. The V and J ends lost 4 bases and 4 bases respectively, with 16 bases between them. CDR1 and CDR2 from the germline V gene are SGHDT and YYEEEE. This CDR3 spans 15 amino acids. The CDR3 DNA follows: TGTGCCAGCAGCCAGGGACCCCAGTCACCAGATACGCAGTATTTT. It encodes CASSQGPQSPDTQYF.

The J gene is TRBJ2-1, the V gene TRBV4-3, with 9 bases aligning to TRBD2. The germline CDR1 and CDR2 sequences are LGHNA and YSLEER. The CDR3 is 15 residues long. V lost 2 bases, J lost 9 bases, and 8 bases stayed unmatched. CDR3 protein: CASSQLGGGDIEQFF. The CDR3 region has the DNA TGCGCCAGCAGCCAACTCGGCGGGGGGGACATTGAGCAGTTCTTC.

The chain couples TRBV20-1 to TRBJ2-7; 8 nucleotides align to TRBD1. V lost 6 bases, J lost 0 bases, and 13 bases stayed unmatched. The length of the CDR3 is 16 residues. Per germline, CDR1 DFQATT and CDR2 SNEGSKA (reference sequence). The CDR3 reads CSATWRGTGYSYEQYF. The CDR3 coding sequence is TGCAGTGCAACTTGGAGGGGGACAGGTTACTCCTACGAGCAGTACTTC.

The chain combines TRBV3-1 with TRBJ1-1, with D tentatively TRBD1 (5 bases). The CDR3 length is 14 residues. Trimming cost V 4 bases and J 1 base, with 10 bases left between them. Germline CDR1 LGHDT, CDR2 YNNKEL (reference sequence). The CDR3 DNA follows: TGTGCCAGCAGCCGACCAACAGGGAACACTGAAGCTTTCTTT. It yields the protein CASSRPTGNTEAFF.

With respect to this clonotype: The junction and the germline gene differ at one end; a read error may be behind it. The chain has TRBV23-1 and TRBJ2-1; D tentatively fits TRBD1 or TRBD2 (5 bases each). TRBV23-1 belongs to the ORF category, with a function that is uncertain. The CDR3 totals 16 residues. The CDR3, as DNA: TGTGCCAGCAGCTCCCCGGTCGGGGCCTCCTACAATGAGCAGTTATTC. This sequence encodes CASSSPVGASYNEQLF.

The chain links TRBV10-3 to TRBJ1-1, with D uncertain. This CDR3 spans 15 amino acids. Trimming stripped 3 bases from V and 2 bases from J, with 13 bases between. CDR1 ENHRY and CDR2 SYGVKD come from the germline V gene. CDR3 bases: TGTGCCATCAGTGACCAAGGACGGCTAAACACTGAAGCTTTCTTT. This codes for CAISDQGRLNTEAFF.

The V and J genes are TRBV2 and TRBJ2-1; D not certain. CDR3 length equals 17 residues. The germline V and J ends were trimmed by 4 bases and 3 bases, with 19 bases remaining between them. The germline CDR1 and CDR2 sequences are SNHLY and FYNNEI. The CDR3 spells CASSALGRPVGYNEQFF. The CDR3 coding sequence is TGTGCCAGCAGTGCCCTTGGACGGCCGGTCGGCTACAATGAGCAGTTCTTC.

Comments on this clonotype: Compared with germline, one end of the junction differs, possibly owing to a read error. The CDR3 sequence is CASSEYGTGPYNERFF. The CDR3, as DNA: TGTGCCAGCAGTGAATACGGGACAGGACCGTACAATGAGCGGTTCTTC. The chain couples TRBV2 to TRBJ2-1; 8 positions agree with TRBD1. Germline lookup yields CDR1 SNHLY and CDR2 FYNNEI. CDR3 length: 16 amino acids.

The J gene is TRBJ2-1, the V gene TRBV29-1; 7 bases map to TRBD2. Germline V gene data show CDR1 as SQVTM and CDR2 as ANQGSEA. The V gene end was trimmed by 3 bases and the J gene end by 1 base; junction bases not matched to a gene: 12. The CDR3 covers 17 residues. CDR3 protein: CSVDEPSGPPSYNEQFF. The CDR3 DNA is TGCAGCGTTGATGAGCCTAGCGGACCCCCATCCTACAATGAGCAGTTCTTC.

This clonotype was recorded at least ten times. The chain couples TRBV5-1 to TRBJ2-1; 7 bases line up with TRBD2. Trimming removed 1 base from V and 1 base from J; junction bases left unmatched: 2. The length of the CDR3 is 15 residues. Germline V CDR1 and CDR2: SGHRS, YFSETQ. The DNA of the CDR3 is TGCGCCAGCAGCTTGCAGGGAGGGTCCTACAATGAGCAGTTCTTC. It specifies CASSLQGGSYNEQFF.